These T cell receptor beta chains were read from a single sample in a study of OX40 agonist ivuxolimab in advanced cancers. The assay was immunoSEQ multiplex PCR, and TCRdb's table has in-frame clones only and misses some. The top ten clones hold 1.5% to 2% of a sample with roughly 71,000 clones, around 84% of them seen once. The material sequenced was CD4+ or CD8+ T cells sorted from blood, taken in a trial of the OX40 agonist ivuxolimab. All receptors derive from an adult with an advanced solid tumor such as melanoma, head and neck, liver or kidney cancer. CDR3s leave out the opening cysteine and the closing phenylalanine or tryptophan.

TRBV18 ASSLGLATDTQY
TRBV11-2 ASSPWGGGGWSKNIQY
TRBV2 ASAEVSPAGYT
TRBV5-6 ASSPPNPEETQY
TRBV11-2 ASSWGSSGSPGYEQY
TRBV10-1 ASSVGLADNEQF
TRBV7-9 ASTIGTGLTYEQY
TRBV6-5 ASSSTGGGYNEQF
TRBV30 AWSDIRGVNEKLF
TRBV28 ASSLGTSRVAEQF
TRBV10-3 AIRANRDRGIYGYT
TRBV27 ASRARTARVAGPSGANVLT
TRBV10-2 ASRERSGETQY
TRBV2 ASTGDTGELF
TRBV7-2 ASSLTPEISTAF
TRBV2 ASSPTGNQPQH
TRBV19 ASSISVNTEAF
TRBV5-1 ASSLILNTEAF
TRBV5-1 ASSLELQETQY
TRBV28 ASSLQGLAGEGASTDTQY
TRBV7-8 ASSLEGEQF
TRBV5-6 ASSSPSGSYNEQF
TRBV7-2 ASSGRGAEAF
TRBV7-2 ASSLGSGPGSGNTIY
TRBV2 ASTPNRGREF
TRBV28 AIQGRRTDTQY
TRBV7-2 ASTVLRGDGYT
TRBV19 ASSRTFRETYEQY